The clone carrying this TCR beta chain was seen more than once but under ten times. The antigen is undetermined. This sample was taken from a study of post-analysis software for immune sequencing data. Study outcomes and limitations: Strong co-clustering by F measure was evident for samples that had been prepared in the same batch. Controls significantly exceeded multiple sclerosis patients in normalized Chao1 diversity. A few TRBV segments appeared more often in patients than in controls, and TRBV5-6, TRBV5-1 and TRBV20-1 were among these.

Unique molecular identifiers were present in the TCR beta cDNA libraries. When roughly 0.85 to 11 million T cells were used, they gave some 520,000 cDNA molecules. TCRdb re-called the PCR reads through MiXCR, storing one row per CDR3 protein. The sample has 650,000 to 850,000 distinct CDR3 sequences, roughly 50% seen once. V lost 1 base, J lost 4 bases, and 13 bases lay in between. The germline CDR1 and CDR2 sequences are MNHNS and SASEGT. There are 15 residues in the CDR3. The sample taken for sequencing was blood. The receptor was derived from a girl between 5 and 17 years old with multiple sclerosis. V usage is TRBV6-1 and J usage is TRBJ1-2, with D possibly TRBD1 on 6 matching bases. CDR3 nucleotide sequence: TGTGCCAGCAGTGAAGTGGTAGGACAGACCTATGGCTACACCTTC. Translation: CASSEVVGQTYGYTF.